The sequence of this TCR beta chain was determined in a study of T-cell memory formation after mild COVID-19. Study-level information: There were largely donor-specific TCR clusters. General study findings and limits: Researchers report contracting CD4+ clones mostly in CM and EM, with CD8+ clones in EMRA.

Researchers used 5'RACE with constant-segment primers to make TCR alpha and TCR beta cDNA libraries that carry sample barcodes and UMIs. TCRdb ran MiXCR on the 5' RACE reads and lists one entry per CDR3 protein. In the table there are roughly 350,000 distinct CDR3 sequences, about 21% of which are singletons. The V and J ends lost 2 bases and 8 bases respectively, with 10 bases between them. The CDR3 has 13 residues. As concerns this clonotype: Antigen: not known.

This TCR was recovered from an adult woman who had mild COVID-19 (a few samples of this study predate the infection). Cell type and time point are not known. Sequenced input: PBMCs or a T cell subset sorted from them (not recorded which). The chain employs TRBV12-3 or TRBV12-4 and TRBJ1-5; D ambiguous. The CDR3 reads CASSLSQWEPQHF. In DNA, the CDR3 is TGTGCCAGCAGTTTATCACAATGGGAGCCCCAGCATTTT.